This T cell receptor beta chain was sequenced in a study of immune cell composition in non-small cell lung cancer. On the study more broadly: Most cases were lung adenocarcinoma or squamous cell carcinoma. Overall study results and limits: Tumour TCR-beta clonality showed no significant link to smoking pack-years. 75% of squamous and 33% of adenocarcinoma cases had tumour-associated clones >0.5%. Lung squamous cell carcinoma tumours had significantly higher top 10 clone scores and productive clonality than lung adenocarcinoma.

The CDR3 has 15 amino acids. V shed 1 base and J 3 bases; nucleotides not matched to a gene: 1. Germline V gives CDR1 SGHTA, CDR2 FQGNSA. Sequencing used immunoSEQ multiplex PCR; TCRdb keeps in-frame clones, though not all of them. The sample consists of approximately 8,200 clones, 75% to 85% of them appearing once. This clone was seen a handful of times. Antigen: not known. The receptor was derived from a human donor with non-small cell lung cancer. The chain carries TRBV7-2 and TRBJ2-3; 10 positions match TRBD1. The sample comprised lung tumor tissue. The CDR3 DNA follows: TGTGCCAGCAGCTTAGGACAGGGGGCGACAGATACGCAGTATTTT. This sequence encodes CASSLGQGATDTQYF.